One and the same sample provided the 21 T cell receptor beta chains below, sequenced in a study of beta chain features in type 1 diabetes. Sequencing targeted expressed TCRB transcripts, as all isolated RNA had been reverse transcribed. This table comes from immunoSEQ multiplex PCR, and its TCRdb copy is limited to in-frame clones, with some not included. Of about half a million clones listed, around 10% were seen once; the top ten hold 0.046%. The sequenced material came from naive CD4+ T cells from blood. These receptors came from a woman aged 18-29 years in good health.

The chain combines TRBV4-1 with TRBJ2-3; TRBD2 agrees at 10 bases. V shed 4 bases and J 3 bases; nucleotides not matched to a gene: 7. Germline loops: CDR1 MGHRA, CDR2 YSYEKL. CDR3 size: 16 residues. As DNA, the CDR3 is TGCGCCAGCAGCCGGATGCCTAGCGGGGGAACAGATACGCAGTATTTT. Encoded protein: CASSRMPSGGTDTQYF.

In this sample, this clone turned up a few times. The chain couples TRBV4-3 to TRBJ1-1; D unclear. The CDR3 has 14 amino acids. The V end was cut by 0 bases, the J end by 7 bases, with 12 bases between. Germline CDR1 and CDR2: LGHNA and YSLEER. The CDR3 sequence is CASSQESRLGEAFF. CDR3 coding DNA: TGCGCCAGCAGCCAAGAATCCAGGTTGGGTGAAGCTTTCTTT.

V and J are TRBV15 and TRBJ1-5, with D unclear. This CDR3 spans 14 amino acids. Germline CDR1 LNHNV, CDR2 YYDKDF (reference sequence). Between the trimmed V and J ends, which lost 3 bases and 12 bases, there was a span of 18 bases. CDR3 protein: CATSSQLTALLQHF. As DNA, the CDR3 is TGTGCCACCAGCAGCCAGTTAACAGCCCTGCTCCAGCATTTT.

This chain links TRBV29-1 with TRBJ2-3, with D tentatively TRBD1 or TRBD2 (5 bases each). Germline V gene sequence: CDR1 SQVTM, CDR2 ANQGSEA. The CDR3 runs 13 residues. V lost 5 bases and J 1 base, leaving 10 bases between the germline ends. The CDR3 here is CSVCRDRTDTQYF. CDR3 bases: TGCAGCGTTTGTCGGGACCGCACAGATACGCAGTATTTT.

The J gene is TRBJ2-5, the V gene TRBV29-1, with D possibly matching TRBD1 (6 bases). The V and J ends lost 4 bases and 5 bases respectively, with 17 bases between them. This CDR3 is built from 14 residues. Germline V gives CDR1 SQVTM, CDR2 ANQGSEA. Here the CDR3 DNA reads TGCAGCGTTGCCCTCTTAACAGGGACCGAGACCCAGTACTTC. Translation: CSVALLTGTETQYF.

The sample holds a few counts of this clone. The genes are TRBV7-2 and TRBJ2-5; D unresolved. In germline, CDR1 is SGHTA, CDR2 FQGNSA. V was pared by 4 bases and J by 4 bases, with 10 bases between. The CDR3 contains 13 residues. CDR3 protein: CASSSGSRETQYF. As DNA, the CDR3 is TGTGCCAGCAGCTCAGGAAGCCGAGAGACCCAGTACTTC.

In this sample, this clone turned up many times. The sample holds other DNA sequences that translate to the same CDR3. This chain links TRBV29-1 with TRBJ2-2, with D tentatively TRBD1 or TRBD2 (5 bases each). The V gene's germline CDR1 is SQVTM and CDR2 ANQGSEA. The CDR3 is 14 amino acids. The germline V and J ends were trimmed by 5 bases and 5 bases, with 15 bases remaining between them. The CDR3: CSVPGLLRTGELFF. The CDR3 DNA follows: TGCAGCGTTCCGGGGCTGCTCAGGACCGGGGAGCTGTTTTTT.

The table lists this clone with many counts. The same CDR3 is also encoded by other DNA sequences in this sample. The rearrangement uses TRBV7-2 and TRBJ2-5; D not resolved. V dropped 2 bases and J dropped 4 bases, with 2 bases sitting between them. The CDR3 spans 11 residues. CDR1 is SGHTA and CDR2 is FQGNSA in the germline V gene. The CDR3 region is CASSLLETQYF. In nucleotides, the CDR3 is TGTGCCAGCAGCTTATTAGAGACCCAGTACTTC.

In its sample, this clone was seen many times. The same CDR3 also results from other DNA sequences found in this sample. This sequence joins TRBV7-9 and TRBJ2-3, with TRBD2 as a possible D gene (5 bases). Germline V gene data show CDR1 as SEHNR and CDR2 as FQNEAQ (reference sequence). Trimming cost V 1 base and J 3 bases, with 5 bases left between them. The CDR3 is 13 residues long. The CDR3 is CASSLGGTDTQYF. Here the CDR3 DNA reads TGTGCCAGCAGCTTAGGAGGGACAGATACGCAGTATTTT.

The chain links TRBV15 to TRBJ2-7; perhaps TRBD1 as D (5 bases). V dropped 0 bases and J dropped 1 base, with 7 bases sitting between them. The CDR3 runs 14 residues. Germline CDR1 and CDR2: LNHNV and YYDKDF (reference sequence). CDR3 nucleotide sequence: TGTGCCACCAGCAGAGACAGGGATTCCTACGAGCAGTACGTC. Protein: CATSRDRDSYEQYV.

The V gene is TRBV28, the J gene TRBJ2-5; possibly TRBD2 for D (5 bases). From germline, CDR1 is MDHEN and CDR2 SYDVKM. The CDR3 consists of 15 residues. The V and J ends lost 2 bases and 0 bases respectively, with 10 bases between them. The CDR3: CASSLGRVYQETQYF. Here the CDR3 DNA reads TGTGCCAGCAGTTTAGGGCGGGTGTACCAAGAGACCCAGTACTTC.

The rearrangement links TRBV9 to TRBJ2-7; D tentatively reads TRBD1 or TRBD2 (5 bases each). CDR1 SGDLS and CDR2 YYNGEE come from the germline V gene. The CDR3 length is 19 residues. Trimming removed 9 bases at V and 5 bases at J, with 36 bases between. CDR3 residues: CATPIVPQGDALPKDEQYF. The CDR3 DNA follows: TGTGCCACCCCTATTGTCCCTCAGGGAGATGCCCTACCTAAGGACGAGCAGTACTTC.

This clone was seen a handful of times. The V call is TRBV5-6, the J call TRBJ2-2; the D gene is possibly TRBD1 (6 bases). The CDR3 consists of 18 residues. V was shortened by 0 bases and J by 1 base, with 16 bases between the two germline ends. Per germline, CDR1 SGHDT and CDR2 YYEEEE. The DNA of the CDR3 is TGTGCCAGCAGCTTGGGGCAGGGGCAATGGAAGAACACCGGGGAGCTGTTTTTT. Translated, it gives CASSLGQGQWKNTGELFF.

This chain joins TRBV6-1 and TRBJ2-1; D remains unclear. The germline V and J ends were trimmed by 2 bases and 10 bases, with 12 bases remaining between them. Germline V gives CDR1 MNHNS, CDR2 SASEGT. The length of the CDR3 is 13 residues. The CDR3 protein is CASSENVSREQFF. As DNA, the CDR3 is TGTGCCAGCAGTGAAAACGTATCCAGGGAGCAGTTCTTC.

This clone was picked up a small number of times. This chain joins TRBV11-1 and TRBJ2-2; no reliable D call. V was pared by 4 bases and J by 1 base, with 7 bases between. The germline V gene encodes CDR1 SGHAT and CDR2 FQDESV (reference sequence). CDR3 length equals 14 residues. The CDR3 here is CASSSGRNTGELFF. DNA for the CDR3: TGTGCCAGCAGCTCGGGCAGGAACACCGGGGAGCTGTTTTTT.

The CDR3 region is CSALLWDVAFF. CDR3 nucleotide sequence: TGCAGTGCACTATTATGGGACGTGGCTTTCTTT. The gene calls are TRBV20-1 and TRBJ1-1, with a weak D call TRBD1 (5 bases). Looked up from germline, CDR1 is DFQATT and CDR2 is SNEGSKA (reference sequence). V lost 6 bases and J lost 11, with 16 bases in between. The CDR3 contains 11 residues.

The chain carries TRBV5-1 and TRBJ2-3; 10 positions match TRBD1. There are 14 residues in the CDR3. V was pared by 3 bases and J by 4 bases, with 2 bases of the junction left unmatched. Germline V CDR1 and CDR2: SGHRS, YFSETQ. The CDR3 sequence: CASSSGTGADTQYF. In DNA, the CDR3 is TGCGCCAGCAGCTCCGGGACAGGGGCAGATACGCAGTATTTT. The entire variable domain, with the rest obtained from reference TRBV5-1 and TRBJ2-3, is as follows: KAGVTQTPRYLIKTRGQQVTLSCSPISGHRSVSWYQQTPGQGLQFLFEYFSETQRNKGNFPGRFSGRQFSNSRSEMNVSTLELGDSALYLCASSSGTGADTQYFGPGTRLTVL.

This clone has just a few counts. This chain links TRBV7-2 with TRBJ2-5, with 9 bases that match TRBD1. CDR1 and CDR2 (germline): SGHTA, FQGNSA. Unmatched junction bases numbered 6, after V lost 4 bases and J lost 3 bases. There are 15 residues in the CDR3. This chain's CDR3 is CASSSLTGGKETQYF. CDR3 in DNA: TGTGCCAGCAGCTCCCTGACAGGGGGAAAAGAGACCCAGTACTTC.

This chain links TRBV7-2 with TRBJ2-5, with 10 bases matching TRBD2. Germline V gene data show CDR1 as SGHTA and CDR2 as FQGNSA. The CDR3 spans 14 residues. The V segment lost 3 bases and the J segment 6 bases; nucleotides outside the gene matches: 4. The CDR3 region has the DNA TGTGCCAGCAGCTTCCCTAGCGGGGGAAAGACCCAGTACTTC. Protein: CASSFPSGGKTQYF.

This clone was seen only a few times. This chain connects TRBV5-1 to TRBJ2-7, with D tentatively TRBD2 (5 bases). The V and J ends lost 1 base and 2 bases respectively, with 10 bases between them. The CDR3 sequence is 14 residues long. Germline CDR1 SGHRS, CDR2 YFSETQ. CDR3 protein: CASSLSSRTYEQYV. For the CDR3, the DNA is TGCGCCAGCAGCTTGTCTAGCCGTACCTACGAGCAGTACGTC.

This clone was recorded a few times. The V gene is TRBV5-4, the J gene TRBJ2-5; D gene ambiguous. CDR1 SGHNT and CDR2 YYREEE come from the germline V gene (reference sequence). The CDR3 spans 15 residues. Trimming took off 4 bases at V and 1 base at J, with 14 bases between the two ends. The CDR3 protein is CASSRTDRFQETQYF. The CDR3 bases are TGTGCCAGCAGCCGGACCGATCGCTTCCAAGAGACCCAGTACTTC.